These T cell receptor beta chains were read from a single sample in a study of CD8 T cells in ankylosing spondylitis. TCRdb reprocessed the 5' RACE reads via MiXCR and lists one record per CDR3 protein. The data contain fewer than 500,000 distinct CDR3 sequences, around 26% of them singletons. Sequenced material: blood, either unsorted or a sorted T cell fraction (not recorded which). The receptor set was obtained from a male donor with ankylosing spondylitis. Both conserved end residues are part of each CDR3. Each record gives: J gene, V gene, CDR3 length, CDR3 protein.

>TRBJ1-5|TRBV3-1|15
CASSQVYSSNQPQHF
>TRBJ2-1|TRBV7-2|15
CASSLYWGSYNEQFF
>TRBJ1-5|TRBV10-3|13
CAISESLDQPQHF
>TRBJ2-7|TRBV20-1|14
CSARPGAVSYEQYF
>TRBJ2-3|TRBV14|13
CASTQLRRDTQYF
>TRBJ2-7|TRBV3-1|14
CASSQDGSRGEQYF
>TRBJ2-1|TRBV29-1|15
CSVTGTSGVYNEQFF
>TRBJ2-1|TRBV3-1|14
CASSQGYRFHEQFF
>TRBJ2-1|TRBV11-2|13
CASSSGQFNEQFF
>TRBJ2-3|TRBV20-1|15
CSAGSQGAIADTQYF
>TRBJ2-1|TRBV12-3/TRBV12-4|14
CASRTSSGYNEQFF
>TRBJ1-2|TRBV5-1|13
CASRVGNDYGYTF
>TRBJ1-5|TRBV29-1|14
CSVVSPSSDQAQHF
>TRBJ2-5|TRBV7-9|13
CATRPAGGVTQYF
>TRBJ2-1|TRBV5-1|14
CASRRTSDSTEQFF
>TRBJ2-1|TRBV29-1|11
CSVALTNEQFF
>TRBJ2-1|TRBV5-4|16
CASSLDVSGVGDEQFF
>TRBJ2-3|TRBV24-1|20
CATGTPGLAGGAGSTDTQYF
>TRBJ1-2|TRBV11-2|13
CASSRGANYGYTF
>TRBJ1-2|TRBV6-5|17
CASSYSSRGYEVYGYTF
>TRBJ2-7|TRBV3-1|13
CASSPRTLPEQYF
>TRBJ2-7|TRBV25-1|13
CASRKGTLYEQYF
>TRBJ1-1|TRBV5-1|16
CASSLGGDRGKAEAFF
>TRBJ1-5|TRBV29-1|12
CSAPDGLTPQHF
>TRBJ1-2|TRBV19|12
CASRHRSYGYTF
>TRBJ2-3|TRBV6-4|12
CASSQTGDTQYF
>TRBJ2-1|TRBV19|15
CASSTLAGGLNEQFF
>TRBJ1-1|TRBV16|15
CASSQNRSPNTEAFF
>TRBJ1-2|TRBV7-9|15
CASSSSAARHDGYTF
>TRBJ1-2|TRBV19|14
CASSMGQQGYGYTF
>TRBJ2-1|TRBV20-1|12
CSASKNGKEQFF
>TRBJ1-5|TRBV20-1|13
CSARGQSNQPQHF
>TRBJ2-7|TRBV6-5|16
CASSSMGQGLASEQYF
>TRBJ2-1|TRBV7-9|12
CASSLAAEGQFF
>TRBJ2-3|TRBV5-1|15
CASSPEGSSGDTQYF
>TRBJ2-7|TRBV20-1|14
CSASRGTGGTEQYF
>TRBJ2-1|TRBV7-9|15
CASSSTSGSLNEQFF
>TRBJ2-1|TRBV20-1|12
CSHRLARNEQFF
>TRBJ2-2|TRBV11-2|14
CASSLSPMFGELFF
>TRBJ1-1|TRBV3-1|15
CASSQDHRGQTEAFF
>TRBJ2-1|TRBV18|17
CASSRTTTRGSYNEQFF
>TRBJ1-1|TRBV5-1|15
CASSLGQGANTEAFF
>TRBJ1-2|TRBV7-9|14
CASSLATQSRGYTF
>TRBJ2-7|TRBV7-9|15
CASTQGGGLSYEQYF
>TRBJ2-3|TRBV5-1|15
CASRPRDPSTDTQYF
>TRBJ2-3|TRBV6-2/TRBV6-3|15
CASRIAGSLTDTQYF